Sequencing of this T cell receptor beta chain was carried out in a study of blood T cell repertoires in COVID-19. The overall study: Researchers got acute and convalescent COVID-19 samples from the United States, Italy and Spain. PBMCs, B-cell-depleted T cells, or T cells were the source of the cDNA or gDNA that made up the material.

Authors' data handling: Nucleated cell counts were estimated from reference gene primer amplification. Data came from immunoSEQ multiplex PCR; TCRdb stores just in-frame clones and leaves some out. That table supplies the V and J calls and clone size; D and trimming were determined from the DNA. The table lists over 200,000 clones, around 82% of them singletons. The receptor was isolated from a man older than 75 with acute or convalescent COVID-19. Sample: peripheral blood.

The CDR3 bases are TGTGCCAGCAGTTGGACGGGGGGGAATCAGCCCCAGCATTTT. It translates to CASSWTGGNQPQHF. The chain joins TRBV28 to TRBJ1-5; TRBD1 might be the D (5 bases). Trimming removed 4 bases at V and 4 bases at J, with 11 bases between. This CDR3 region has 14 residues. Germline assignment: CDR1 MDHEN and CDR2 SYDVKM. The whole variable domain, remainder taken from reference TRBV28 and TRBJ1-5, is DVKVTQSSRYLVKRTGEKVFLECVQDMDHENMFWYRQDPGLGLRLIYFSYDVKMKEKGDIPEGYSVSREKKERFSLILESASTNQTSMYLCASSWTGGNQPQHFGDGTRLSIL.